The 12 T cell receptor beta chains reported below all come from one sample, sequenced in a study. In TCRdb, the 5' RACE reads were re-called with MiXCR into one record per CDR3 protein. Seen here are about 46,000 distinct CDR3 sequences, 25% to 30% observed once, and the top ten hold 2.1%. Sequencing was done on a sample of naive CD4+ T cells sorted from blood. Subset reported: naive CD4+ T cells, CD4+CD45RA+CD25-. Receptor source: a female donor with breast cancer.

Of note for this clonotype: At one boundary the junction diverges from the germline segment, which might be a read error. V is TRBV7-8 and J is TRBJ2-2, with 7 bases fitting TRBD2. This CDR3 is 16 amino acids long. Germline assignment: CDR1 SGHVS and CDR2 FQNEAQ. The CDR3 coding sequence is TGTGCCGGCAGCTTAGTTCCTAGCGGAGGAACCGGGGAGCTGTTTTTT. It specifies CAGSLVPSGGTGELFF.

The chain carries TRBV6-1 and TRBJ1-6; 8 positions agree with TRBD1. Germline CDR1 reads MNHNS; CDR2 reads SASEGT. V was clipped by 8 bases and J by 8 bases; unmatched bases: 8. This CDR3 region has 14 residues. CDR3 coding DNA: TGTGCCAGCCGCCGGGACAGGCCCTATTCACCCCTCCACTTT. Amino acid sequence: CASRRDRPYSPLHF.

The V call is TRBV4-1, the J call TRBJ2-2; no clear D gene. Trimming took 5 bases from V and 3 from J, leaving 16 bases between them. The CDR3 has 16 amino acids. CDR1 is MGHRA and CDR2 is YSYEKL in the germline V gene. The CDR3 DNA reads TGCGCCAGCAGCATTTCTACCGGCCGGTACACCGGGGAGCTGTTTTTT. It translates to CASSISTGRYTGELFF.

This clonotype was seen many times. This chain uses TRBV6-6 with TRBJ2-7; the match to TRBD1 covers 8 bases. The V gene's germline CDR1 is MNHNY and CDR2 SVGAGI (reference sequence). The CDR3 sequence is 12 residues long. The V and J ends lost 5 bases and 3 bases, in that order; junction bases with no gene match: 0. CDR3 sequence (DNA): TGTGCCAGCAGTACAGGGGGCTACGAGCAGTACTTC. It translates to CASSTGGYEQYF.

This clonotype was seen a few times. This CDR3 is CASRRPLSGQETQYF. CDR3 DNA sequence: TGTGCCAGCCGACGACCCCTTAGCGGACAAGAGACCCAGTACTTC. V and J are TRBV6-5 and TRBJ2-5, with D perhaps matching TRBD2 (6 bases). Trimming took off 8 bases at V and 2 bases at J, with 18 bases between the two ends. Germline V gene sequence: CDR1 MNHEY, CDR2 SVGAGI. The CDR3 length is 15 residues.

The V and J genes are TRBV7-2 and TRBJ2-1; unclear D gene. The CDR3 length is 13 residues. V was cut by 5 bases and J by 2 bases, with 7 bases left in between. CDR1 and CDR2 from the germline V gene are SGHTA and FQGNSA. Written as DNA, the CDR3 is TGTGCCAGCAGCCTCGGCCCCTACAATGAGCAGTTCTTC. Amino acids: CASSLGPYNEQFF. Based on the CDR3 plus reference TRBV7-2 and TRBJ2-1, the full variable domain is GAGVSQSPSNKVTEKGKDVELRCDPISGHTALYWYRQSLGQGLEFLIYFQGNSAPDKSGLPSDRFSAERTGGSVSTLTIQRTQQEDSAVYLCASSLGPYNEQFFGPGTRLTVL.

In this sample, this clonotype turned up a few times. The chain links TRBV6-1 to TRBJ1-6; no clear D. The V end lost 10 bases, the J end lost 6 bases, and 7 bases lay between the germline ends. This CDR3 is built from 11 residues. Germline loops: CDR1 MNHNS, CDR2 SASEGT. The chain's CDR3 is CANPSNSPLHF. The CDR3 DNA is TGTGCCAACCCTAGTAATTCACCCCTCCACTTT.

Many counts were recorded for this clonotype. This chain links TRBV5-1 with TRBJ1-1; D remains ambiguous. Between the trimmed V and J ends, which lost 0 bases and 0 bases, there was a span of 9 bases. CDR3 length equals 15 residues. Germline loops: CDR1 SGHRS, CDR2 YFSETQ. The CDR3 loop is CASSLASVVNTEAFF. CDR3 bases: TGCGCCAGCAGCTTGGCATCAGTAGTGAACACTGAAGCTTTCTTT.

This clonotype has a single count. The CDR3 loop is CSVAASFQETQYF. The CDR3 nucleotides read TGCAGCGTTGCGGCCAGTTTCCAAGAGACCCAGTACTTC. This sequence joins TRBV29-1 and TRBJ2-5; D gene unclear. V lost 4 bases to trimming and J lost 1 base, with 10 bases between them. The CDR3 consists of 13 residues. Germline CDR1 is SQVTM and CDR2 is ANQGSEA.

This clonotype was picked up many times. J is TRBJ2-7 and V is TRBV12-3 or TRBV12-4, with TRBD2 identical over 9 bases. This CDR3 comprises 15 residues. J gave up 2 bases and V 7 bases, and 9 bases lay outside the gene matches. The CDR3 loop reads CASTLVTSGPYEQYF. The CDR3 DNA reads as TGTGCCAGCACCCTCGTGACTAGCGGACCCTACGAGCAGTACTTC.

This clonotype was seen repeatedly, ten times or more. CDR3 in DNA: TGCGCCAGCAGCTTTAGCGCGACAGATACGCAGTATTTT. Translated: CASSFSATDTQYF. The chain carries TRBV5-1 and TRBJ2-3; TRBD2 might be the D (5 bases). The CDR3 has 13 residues. V gave up 2 bases and J gave up 3 bases, with 7 bases separating them. Germline V gives CDR1 SGHRS, CDR2 YFSETQ.

About this clonotype itself: The junction departs from the called germline gene at one end, perhaps through a read error. The chain is built from TRBV29-1 and TRBJ2-2; D perhaps matches TRBD2 (5 bases). The CDR3 extends over 12 amino acids. Germline V lookup: CDR1 SQVTM, CDR2 ANQGSEA. CDR3 sequence: CSVQSPAGKLFF. The CDR3 region has the DNA TGCAGCGTTCAGAGCCCGGCCGGGAAGCTGTTTTTT.